Sequencing of this T cell receptor (beta chain) was carried out in a study of T cell responses to AZD1222 COVID-19 vaccine. Overall study findings and caveats: Reportedly, nearly half the spike-specific TCRs target unmutated variant regions. The sample set comprised mostly white British donors with more females, and clonal diversity was possibly underestimated. Two AZD1222 doses significantly raised spike-specific TCR breadth and depth over controls.

For this clone: Its antigen is unidentified.

CDR1 is MNHEY and CDR2 is SMNVEV in the germline V gene (reference sequence). With 2 bases clipped from V and 9 bases from J, the junction kept 6 bases outside the gene matches. This CDR3 contains 14 residues. The data were produced by immunoSEQ multiplex PCR, yet TCRdb's version contains in-frame clones alone and is incomplete. Found here are 150,000 or so clones, roughly 92% of them singletons; the top ten hold 1% to 1.5%. The gene calls are TRBV27 and TRBJ2-4, with 8 bases matching TRBD1. The specimen was peripheral blood, collected 28 days after the second AZD1222 dose. The clonotype comes from an adult who received the AZD1222 COVID-19 vaccine. Here the CDR3 reads CASSLGGQGTIQYF. The CDR3, as DNA: TGTGCCAGCAGTTTAGGAGGACAGGGAACCATTCAGTACTTC.